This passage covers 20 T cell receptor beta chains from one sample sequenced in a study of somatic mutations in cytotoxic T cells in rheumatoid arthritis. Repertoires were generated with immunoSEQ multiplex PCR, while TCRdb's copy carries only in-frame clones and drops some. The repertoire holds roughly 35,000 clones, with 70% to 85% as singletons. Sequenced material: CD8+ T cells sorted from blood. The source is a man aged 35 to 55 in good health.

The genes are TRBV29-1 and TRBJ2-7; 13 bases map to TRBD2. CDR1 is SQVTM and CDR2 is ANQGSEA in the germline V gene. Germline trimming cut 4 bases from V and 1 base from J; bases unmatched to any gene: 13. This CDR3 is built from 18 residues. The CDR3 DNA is TGCAGCGTTGTCGGGACAGGACTAGCGGGAGTCCCATCCTACGAGCAGTACTTC. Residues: CSVVGTGLAGVPSYEQYF.

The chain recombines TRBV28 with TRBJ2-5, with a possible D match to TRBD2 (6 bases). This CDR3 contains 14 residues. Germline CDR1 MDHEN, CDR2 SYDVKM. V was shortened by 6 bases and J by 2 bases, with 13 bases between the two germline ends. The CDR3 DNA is TGTGCCAGCAGGCCGGGAGCAGATCAAGAGACCCAGTACTTC. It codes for CASRPGADQETQYF.

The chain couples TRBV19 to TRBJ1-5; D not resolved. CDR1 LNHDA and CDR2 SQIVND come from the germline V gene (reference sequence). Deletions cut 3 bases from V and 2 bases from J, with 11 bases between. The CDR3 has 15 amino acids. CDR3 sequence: CASSINPRGNQPQHF. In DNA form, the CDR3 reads TGTGCCAGTAGTATTAACCCTCGGGGCAATCAGCCCCAGCATTTT.

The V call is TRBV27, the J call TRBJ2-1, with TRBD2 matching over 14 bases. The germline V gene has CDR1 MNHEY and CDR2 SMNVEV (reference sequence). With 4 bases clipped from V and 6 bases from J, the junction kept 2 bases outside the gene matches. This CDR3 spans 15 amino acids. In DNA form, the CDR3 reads TGTGCCAGCAGTTGGACTAGCGGGAGGCCCAATGAGCAGTTCTTC. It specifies CASSWTSGRPNEQFF.

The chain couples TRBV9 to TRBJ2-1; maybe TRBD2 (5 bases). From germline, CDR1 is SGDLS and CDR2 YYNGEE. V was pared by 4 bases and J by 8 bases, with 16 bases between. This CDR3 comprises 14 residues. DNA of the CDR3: TGTGCCAGCAGCAGAGAGGACTTAGACGATGAGCAGTTCTTC. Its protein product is CASSREDLDDEQFF.

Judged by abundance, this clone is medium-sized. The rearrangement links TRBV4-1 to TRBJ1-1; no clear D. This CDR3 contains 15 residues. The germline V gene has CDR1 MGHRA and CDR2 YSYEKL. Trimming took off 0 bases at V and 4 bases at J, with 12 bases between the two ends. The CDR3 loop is CASSQEQGLGTEAFF. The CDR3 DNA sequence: TGCGCCAGCAGCCAAGAACAAGGGCTTGGCACTGAAGCTTTCTTT.

CDR3 in amino acids: CASSFRIGPSTDTQYF. The CDR3 coding sequence is TGTGCCAGCAGTTTTAGGATAGGACCATCCACAGATACGCAGTATTTT. V is TRBV27 and J is TRBJ2-3; D call uncertain. Trimming cost V 3 bases and J 2 bases, with 15 bases left between them. Germline V CDR1 and CDR2: MNHEY, SMNVEV (reference sequence). CDR3 length: 16 amino acids.

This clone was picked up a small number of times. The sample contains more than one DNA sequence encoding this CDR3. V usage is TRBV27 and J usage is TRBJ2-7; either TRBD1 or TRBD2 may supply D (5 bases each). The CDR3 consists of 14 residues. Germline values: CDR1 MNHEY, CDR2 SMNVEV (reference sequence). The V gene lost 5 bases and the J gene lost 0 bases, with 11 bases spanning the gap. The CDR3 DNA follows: TGTGCCAGCAGTCCCGGGGCAGCCTCCTACGAGCAGTACTTC. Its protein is CASSPGAASYEQYF.

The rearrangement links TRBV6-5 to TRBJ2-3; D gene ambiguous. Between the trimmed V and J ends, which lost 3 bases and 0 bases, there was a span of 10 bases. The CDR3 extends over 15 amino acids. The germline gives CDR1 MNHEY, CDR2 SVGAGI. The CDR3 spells CASSYGVMSTDTQYF. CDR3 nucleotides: TGTGCCAGCAGTTATGGGGTAATGAGCACAGATACGCAGTATTTT.

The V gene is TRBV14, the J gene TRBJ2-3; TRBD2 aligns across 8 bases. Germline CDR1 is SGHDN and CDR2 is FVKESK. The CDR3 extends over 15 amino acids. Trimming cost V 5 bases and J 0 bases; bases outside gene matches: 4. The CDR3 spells CASSTTSASTDTQYF. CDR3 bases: TGTGCCAGCAGCACGACTAGCGCAAGCACAGATACGCAGTATTTT.

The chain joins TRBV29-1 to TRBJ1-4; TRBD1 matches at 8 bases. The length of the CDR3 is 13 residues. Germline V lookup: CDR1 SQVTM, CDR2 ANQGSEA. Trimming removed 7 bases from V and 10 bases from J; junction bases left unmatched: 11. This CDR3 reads CSAEDREGGKLFF. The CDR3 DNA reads TGCAGCGCCGAGGACAGGGAGGGGGGAAAACTGTTTTTT. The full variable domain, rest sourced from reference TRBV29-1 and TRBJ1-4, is SAVISQKPSRDICQRGTSLTIQCQVDSQVTMMFWYRQQPGQSLTLIATANQGSEATYESGFVIDKFPISRPNLTFSTLTVSNMSPEDSSIYLCSAEDREGGKLFFGSGTQLSVL.

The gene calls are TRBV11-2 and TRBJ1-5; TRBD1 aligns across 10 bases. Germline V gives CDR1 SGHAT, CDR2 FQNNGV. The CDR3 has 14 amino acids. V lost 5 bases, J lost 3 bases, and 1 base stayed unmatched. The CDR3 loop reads CASSGTGANQPQHF. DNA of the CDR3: TGTGCCAGCAGCGGGACAGGGGCCAATCAGCCCCAGCATTTT.

This CDR3 reads CASSQAYGQGRFGTEAFF. CDR3 in DNA: TGTGCCAGCAGCCAGGCCTACGGTCAGGGGCGATTCGGCACTGAAGCTTTCTTT. The V gene is TRBV28, the J gene TRBJ1-1; a weak D match, TRBD1 (6 bases). V dropped 6 bases and J dropped 4 bases, with 27 bases sitting between them. CDR1 is MDHEN and CDR2 is SYDVKM in the germline V gene. This CDR3 comprises 18 residues.

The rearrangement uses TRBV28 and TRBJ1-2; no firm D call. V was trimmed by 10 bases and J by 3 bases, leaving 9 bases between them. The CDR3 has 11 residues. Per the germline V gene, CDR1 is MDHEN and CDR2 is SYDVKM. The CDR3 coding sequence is TGTGCCACGAGGGATGACTATGGCTACACCTTC. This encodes CATRDDYGYTF.

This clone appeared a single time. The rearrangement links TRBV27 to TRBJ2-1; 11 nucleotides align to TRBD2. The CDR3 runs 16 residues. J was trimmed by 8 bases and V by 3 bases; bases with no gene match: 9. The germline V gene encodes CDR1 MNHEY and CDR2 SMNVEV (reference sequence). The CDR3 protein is CASSLGPASGRYEQFF. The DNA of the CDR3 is TGTGCCAGCAGTTTGGGCCCGGCTAGCGGGAGGTATGAGCAGTTCTTC.

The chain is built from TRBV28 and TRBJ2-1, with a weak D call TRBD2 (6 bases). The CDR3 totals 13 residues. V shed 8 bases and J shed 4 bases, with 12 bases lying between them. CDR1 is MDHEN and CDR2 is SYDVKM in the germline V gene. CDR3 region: CASRDLVYNEQFF. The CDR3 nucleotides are TGTGCCAGCCGGGACTTGGTGTACAATGAGCAGTTCTTC.

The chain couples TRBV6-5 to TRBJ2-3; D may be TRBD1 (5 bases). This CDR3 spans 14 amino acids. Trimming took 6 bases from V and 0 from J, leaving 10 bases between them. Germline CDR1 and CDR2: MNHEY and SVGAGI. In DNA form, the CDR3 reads TGTGCCAGCAGAGCAGGGTATAGCACAGATACGCAGTATTTT. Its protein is CASRAGYSTDTQYF.

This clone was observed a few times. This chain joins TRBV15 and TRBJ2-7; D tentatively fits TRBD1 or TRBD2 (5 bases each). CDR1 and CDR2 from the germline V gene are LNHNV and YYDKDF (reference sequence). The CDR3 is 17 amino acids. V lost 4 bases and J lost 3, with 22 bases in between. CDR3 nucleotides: TGTGCCACCAGCATCACCCCAGGGTCGGGAATTTACTACGAGCAGTACTTC. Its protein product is CATSITPGSGIYYEQYF.

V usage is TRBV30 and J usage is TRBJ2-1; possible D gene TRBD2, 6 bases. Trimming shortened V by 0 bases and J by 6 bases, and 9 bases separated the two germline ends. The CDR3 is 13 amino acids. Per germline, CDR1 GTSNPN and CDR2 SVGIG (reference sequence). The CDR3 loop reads CAWSVRGLNEQFF. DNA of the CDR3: TGTGCCTGGAGTGTACGGGGACTCAATGAGCAGTTCTTC.

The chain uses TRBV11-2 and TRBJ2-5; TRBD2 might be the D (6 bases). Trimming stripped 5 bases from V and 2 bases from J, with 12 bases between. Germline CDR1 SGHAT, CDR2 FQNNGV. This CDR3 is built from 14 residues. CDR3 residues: CASSPREVQETQYF. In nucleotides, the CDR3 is TGTGCCAGCAGCCCGAGGGAGGTTCAAGAGACCCAGTACTTC.